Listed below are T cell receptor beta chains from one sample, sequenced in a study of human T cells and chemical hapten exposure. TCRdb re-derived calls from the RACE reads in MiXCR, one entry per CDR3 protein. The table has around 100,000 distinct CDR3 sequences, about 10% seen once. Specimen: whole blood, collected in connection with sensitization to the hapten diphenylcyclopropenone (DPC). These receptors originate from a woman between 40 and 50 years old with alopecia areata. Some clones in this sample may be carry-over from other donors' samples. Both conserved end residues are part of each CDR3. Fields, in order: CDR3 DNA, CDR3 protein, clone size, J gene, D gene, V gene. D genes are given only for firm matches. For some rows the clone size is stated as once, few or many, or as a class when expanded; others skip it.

CDR3nt: TGTGCCAGCAGCCCTGGGAGGGGGTCAGTCGAGCAGTACTTC; CDR3aa: CASSPGRGSVEQYF; abundance: many; j_gene: TRBJ2-7; d_gene: NA; v_gene: TRBV7-8
CDR3nt: TGTGCCAGCGGGGGGACCGGGGATAAACCTTACGAGCAGTACTTC; CDR3aa: CASGGTGDKPYEQYF; abundance: few; j_gene: TRBJ2-7; d_gene: NA; v_gene: TRBV2
CDR3nt: TGTGCCAGCATCCCGGCCGCAGGACCTAGGACCTACGAGCAGTACTTC; CDR3aa: CASIPAAGPRTYEQYF; abundance: many; j_gene: TRBJ2-7; d_gene: NA; v_gene: TRBV6-2/TRBV6-3
CDR3nt: TGTGCCAGCACCCTGGGGAGCGGGAGGGCCCTTGAGCAGTTCTTC; CDR3aa: CASTLGSGRALEQFF; abundance: few; j_gene: TRBJ2-1; d_gene: TRBD2; v_gene: TRBV3-1
CDR3nt: TGTGCCAGCAGCTTTCAGGACTTAATCCAAGAGACCCAGTACTTC; CDR3aa: CASSFQDLIQETQYF; abundance: many; j_gene: TRBJ2-5; d_gene: NA; v_gene: TRBV11-2
CDR3nt: TGTGCCAGCACCAAGGGGAGGACTGCTGTGGCGGAGACCCAGTACTTC; CDR3aa: CASTKGRTAVAETQYF; abundance: NA; j_gene: TRBJ2-5; d_gene: NA; v_gene: TRBV11-2
CDR3nt: TGTGCCAGCGGTGGACTGAGTAACACCGGGGAGCTGTTTTTT; CDR3aa: CASGGLSNTGELFF; abundance: few; j_gene: TRBJ2-2; d_gene: NA; v_gene: TRBV2
CDR3nt: TGCAGCGCCAGACAGGGAGACACTGAAGCTTTCTTT; CDR3aa: CSARQGDTEAFF; abundance: few; j_gene: TRBJ1-1; d_gene: TRBD1; v_gene: TRBV29-1
CDR3nt: TGTGCCAGCAGACTGGACTCGAACAGGGTCTATGGCTACACCTTC; CDR3aa: CASRLDSNRVYGYTF; abundance: once; j_gene: TRBJ1-2; d_gene: NA; v_gene: TRBV6-2/TRBV6-3
CDR3nt: TGTGCCATCAGAGGACAGAAAGGTTCACCCCTCCACTTT; CDR3aa: CAIRGQKGSPLHF; abundance: few; j_gene: TRBJ1-6; d_gene: NA; v_gene: TRBV10-3
CDR3nt: TGCGCCAGCAGTGGTCTAAGAAATTCACCCCTCCACTTT; CDR3aa: CASSGLRNSPLHF; abundance: many; j_gene: TRBJ1-6; d_gene: NA; v_gene: TRBV10-1
CDR3nt: TGTGCCAGCAGCCAAGCTAACTATGGCTACACCTTC; CDR3aa: CASSQANYGYTF; abundance: many; j_gene: TRBJ1-2; d_gene: NA; v_gene: TRBV4-2
CDR3nt: TGCAGCGTTTTTGGCGGGATTTTTCGTGAGCAGTTCTTC; CDR3aa: CSVFGGIFREQFF; abundance: NA; j_gene: TRBJ2-1; d_gene: NA; v_gene: TRBV29-1